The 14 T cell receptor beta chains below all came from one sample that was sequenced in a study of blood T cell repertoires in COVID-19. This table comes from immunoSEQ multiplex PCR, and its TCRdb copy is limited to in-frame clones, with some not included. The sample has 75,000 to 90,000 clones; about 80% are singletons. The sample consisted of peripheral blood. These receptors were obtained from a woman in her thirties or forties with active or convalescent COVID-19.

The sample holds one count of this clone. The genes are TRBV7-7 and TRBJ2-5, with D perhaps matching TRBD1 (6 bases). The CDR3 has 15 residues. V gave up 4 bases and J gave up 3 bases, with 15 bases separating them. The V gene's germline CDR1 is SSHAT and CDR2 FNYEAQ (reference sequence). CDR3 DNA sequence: TGTGCCAGCAGCTCCCAAAATGGACAGAAAGAGACCCAGTACTTC. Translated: CASSSQNGQKETQYF.

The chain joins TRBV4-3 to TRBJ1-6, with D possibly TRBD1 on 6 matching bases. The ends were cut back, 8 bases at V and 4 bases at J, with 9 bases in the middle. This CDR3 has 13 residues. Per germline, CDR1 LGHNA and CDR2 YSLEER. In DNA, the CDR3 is TGCGCCAGCCGAACAGGGTATAATTCACCCCTCCACTTT. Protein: CASRTGYNSPLHF.

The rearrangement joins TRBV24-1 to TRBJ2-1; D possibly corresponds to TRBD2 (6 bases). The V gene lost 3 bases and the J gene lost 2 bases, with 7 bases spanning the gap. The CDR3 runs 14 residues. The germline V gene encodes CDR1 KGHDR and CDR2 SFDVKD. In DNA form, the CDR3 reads TGTGCCACCAGTGATGCGGGGACCTACAATGAGCAGTTCTTC. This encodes CATSDAGTYNEQFF.

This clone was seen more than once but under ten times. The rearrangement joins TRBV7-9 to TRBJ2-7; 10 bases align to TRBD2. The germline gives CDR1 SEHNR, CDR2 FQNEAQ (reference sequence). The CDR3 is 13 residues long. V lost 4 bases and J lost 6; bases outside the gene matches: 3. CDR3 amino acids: CASSSGLAREQYF. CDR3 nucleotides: TGTGCCAGCAGCTCGGGACTAGCGCGCGAGCAGTACTTC.

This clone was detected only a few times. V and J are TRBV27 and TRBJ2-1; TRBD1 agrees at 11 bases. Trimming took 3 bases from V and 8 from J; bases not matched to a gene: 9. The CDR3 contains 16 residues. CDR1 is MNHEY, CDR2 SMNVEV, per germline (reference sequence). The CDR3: CASSLGFRDRGYEQFF. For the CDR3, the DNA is TGTGCCAGCAGTTTGGGGTTTAGGGACAGGGGGTATGAGCAGTTCTTC.

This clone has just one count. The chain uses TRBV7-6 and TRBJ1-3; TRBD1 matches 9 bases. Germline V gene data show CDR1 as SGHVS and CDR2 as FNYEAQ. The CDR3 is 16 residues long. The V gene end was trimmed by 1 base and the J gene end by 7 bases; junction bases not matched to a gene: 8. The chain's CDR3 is CASSLVGQGFPNTIYF. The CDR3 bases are TGTGCCAGCAGCTTAGTGGGACAGGGATTCCCCAACACCATATATTTT.

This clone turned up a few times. The CDR3, as DNA: TGTGCCAGCAGCGCAGGGGGGAACACTGAAGCTTTCTTT. This encodes CASSAGGNTEAFF. The rearrangement joins TRBV9 to TRBJ1-1; 7 bases are shared with TRBD1. The CDR3 consists of 13 residues. In germline, CDR1 is SGDLS, CDR2 YYNGEE. Losses at the gene ends were 3 bases for V and 1 base for J; bases not matched to a gene: 0.

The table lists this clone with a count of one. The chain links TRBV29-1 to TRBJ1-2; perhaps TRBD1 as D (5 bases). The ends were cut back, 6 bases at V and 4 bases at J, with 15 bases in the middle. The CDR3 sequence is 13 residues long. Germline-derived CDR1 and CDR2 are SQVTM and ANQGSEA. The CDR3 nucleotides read TGCAGCGTCGGGATGGGGGGTTCCTATGGCTACACCTTC. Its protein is CSVGMGGSYGYTF.

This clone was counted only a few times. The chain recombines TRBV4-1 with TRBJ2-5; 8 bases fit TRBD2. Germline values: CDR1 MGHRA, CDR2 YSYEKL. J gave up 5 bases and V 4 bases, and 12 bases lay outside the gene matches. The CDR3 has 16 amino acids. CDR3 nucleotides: TGCGCCAGCAGCCCGATGAGGACTAGCCAGGGGGAGACCCAGTACTTC. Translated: CASSPMRTSQGETQYF.

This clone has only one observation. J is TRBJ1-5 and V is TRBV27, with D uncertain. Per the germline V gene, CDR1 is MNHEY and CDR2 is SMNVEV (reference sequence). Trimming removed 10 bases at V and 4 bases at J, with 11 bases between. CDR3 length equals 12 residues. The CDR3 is CATPAGNQPQHF. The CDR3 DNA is TGTGCCACCCCGGCAGGTAATCAGCCCCAGCATTTT.

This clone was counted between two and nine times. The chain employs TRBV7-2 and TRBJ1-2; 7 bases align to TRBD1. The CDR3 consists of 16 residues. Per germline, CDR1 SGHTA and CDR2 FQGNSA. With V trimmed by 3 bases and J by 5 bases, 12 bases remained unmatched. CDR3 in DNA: TGTGCCAGCAGCTTGGGAGAAGGGGGCGTAGGGTATGGCTACACCTTC. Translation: CASSLGEGGVGYGYTF.

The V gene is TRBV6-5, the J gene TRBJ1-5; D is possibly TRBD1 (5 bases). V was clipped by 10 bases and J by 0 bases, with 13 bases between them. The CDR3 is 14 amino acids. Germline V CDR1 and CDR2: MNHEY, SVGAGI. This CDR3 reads CATIFGGSNQPQHF. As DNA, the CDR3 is TGTGCCACCATTTTCGGGGGTAGCAATCAGCCCCAGCATTTT.

CDR3 sequence reads: CASSLGTEWGEQYF. CDR3 coding DNA: TGCGCCAGCAGCTTGGGGACAGAATGGGGGGAGCAGTACTTC. The genes are TRBV5-1 and TRBJ2-7; D perhaps matches TRBD1 (6 bases). This CDR3 spans 14 amino acids. CDR1 and CDR2 (germline): SGHRS, YFSETQ. Deletions cut 0 bases from V and 7 bases from J, with 14 bases between. Filled out from reference TRBV5-1 and TRBJ2-7, the complete variable domain reads KAGVTQTPRYLIKTRGQQVTLSCSPISGHRSVSWYQQTPGQGLQFLFEYFSETQRNKGNFPGRFSGRQFSNSRSEMNVSTLELGDSALYLCASSLGTEWGEQYFGPGTRLTVT.

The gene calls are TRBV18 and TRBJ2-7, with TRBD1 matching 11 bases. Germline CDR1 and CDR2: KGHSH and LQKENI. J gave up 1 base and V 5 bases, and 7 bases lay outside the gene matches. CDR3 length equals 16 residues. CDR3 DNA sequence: TGTGCCAGCTCAGAGGGACAGGGGGGACCTTCCTACGAGCAGTACTTC. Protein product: CASSEGQGGPSYEQYF.